This TCR beta chain came from a study of technical replicates of blood from several donors. This CDR3 region has 18 residues. Germline CDR1 PRHDT, CDR2 FYEKMQ (reference sequence). V trimming: 1 base; J trimming: 6 bases; junction bases outside the gene matches: 17. Sequencing used immunoSEQ multiplex PCR; TCRdb keeps in-frame clones, though not all of them. Of some 71,000 clones in the sample, around 97% are singletons; the top ten hold around 0.22%. Sequencing was carried out using T cells isolated from PBMCs. This clonotype was sampled from a human donor in good health. V is TRBV13 and J is TRBJ2-7; 8 bases are a match to TRBD1. As DNA, the CDR3 is TGTGCCAGCAGCTTAGCCACAGGGGGGCTGGCCTCTACGGGCGAGCAGTACTTC. The encoded protein is CASSLATGGLASTGEQYF.